This record looks at one T cell receptor beta chain sequence and its context. Amplification used 60 Vbeta primers and 13 Jbeta primers. Generated by immunoSEQ multiplex PCR, the TCRdb table keeps only in-frame clones and is missing some. The sample has roughly 130,000 clones; 80% to 85% are singletons. The data originate from a study of cytomegalovirus exposure and HLA in healthy donors. Germline V CDR1 and CDR2: MGHRA, YSYEKL. The CDR3 loop spans 17 amino acids. Trimming took 0 bases from V and 8 from J; bases not matched to a gene: 9. As for the donors, each was a healthy bone marrow donor. The chain recombines TRBV4-1 with TRBJ2-1; 11 bases fit TRBD2. The clonotype was recovered from a male donor in good health and CMV-seropositive. The sample taken for sequencing was PBMCs. CDR3 DNA: TGCGCCAGCAGCCAAGAGAGTGGGACTAGCGGCAGGCATGAGCAGTTCTTC. This encodes CASSQESGTSGRHEQFF.